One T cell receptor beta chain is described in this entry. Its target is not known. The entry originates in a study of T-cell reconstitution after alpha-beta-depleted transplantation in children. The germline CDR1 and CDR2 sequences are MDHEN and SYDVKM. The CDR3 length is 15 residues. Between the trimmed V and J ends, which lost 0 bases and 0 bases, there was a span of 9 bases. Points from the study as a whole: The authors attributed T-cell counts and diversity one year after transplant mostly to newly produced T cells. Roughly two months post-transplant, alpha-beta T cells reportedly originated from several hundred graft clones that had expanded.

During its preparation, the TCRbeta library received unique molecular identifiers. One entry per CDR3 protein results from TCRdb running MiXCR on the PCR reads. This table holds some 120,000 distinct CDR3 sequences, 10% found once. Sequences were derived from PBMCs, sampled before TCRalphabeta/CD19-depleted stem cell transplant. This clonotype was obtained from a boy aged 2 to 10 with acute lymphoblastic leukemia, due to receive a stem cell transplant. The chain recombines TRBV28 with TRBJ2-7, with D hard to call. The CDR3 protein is CASSLWGTASYEQYF. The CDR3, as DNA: TGTGCCAGCAGTTTATGGGGAACCGCCTCCTACGAGCAGTACTTC.